These T cell receptor beta chains were read from a single sample in a study of T cell changes during pregnancy in multiple sclerosis. Sequencing was performed with immunoSEQ multiplex PCR; in TCRdb, only in-frame clones are kept and a portion is missing. The data show about 73,000 clones, with approximately 90% seen just once and around 2.2% held by the top ten. Sequencing was performed on peripheral blood, taken in the second trimester of pregnancy. The receptors here all came from a female donor in good health, enrolled as a control in a pregnancy study. Both conserved end residues are part of each CDR3. The D gene is left open where the match is weak. Not every row has a clone size; where given, it reads once, few, many or a size class.

d_gene: TRBD2; v_gene: TRBV4-2; abundance: NA; j_gene: TRBJ2-1; CDR3aa: CASSVSPGLEQFF; CDR3nt: TGTGCCAGCAGCGTAAGCCCGGGACTAGAGCAGTTCTTC
d_gene: TRBD1; v_gene: TRBV5-6; abundance: once; j_gene: TRBJ1-5; CDR3aa: CASSLYGDRVSQPQHF; CDR3nt: TGTGCCAGCAGCTTGTACGGGGACAGGGTATCTCAGCCCCAGCATTTT
d_gene: NA; v_gene: TRBV2; abundance: NA; j_gene: TRBJ2-1; CDR3aa: CASSERGEQFF; CDR3nt: TGTGCCAGCAGTGAGCGGGGTGAGCAGTTCTTC
d_gene: NA; v_gene: TRBV27; abundance: NA; j_gene: TRBJ2-7; CDR3aa: CASSLVGGTSSYEQYF; CDR3nt: TGTGCCAGCAGTTTAGTGGGGGGTACGAGCTCCTACGAGCAGTACTTC
d_gene: NA; v_gene: TRBV1; abundance: NA; j_gene: TRBJ2-4; CDR3aa: CTSSQGGGLPTCHIQYF; CDR3nt: TGCACCAGCAGCCAAGGGGGGGGACTCCCAACATGTCACATTCAGTACTTC
d_gene: TRBD2; v_gene: TRBV19; abundance: NA; j_gene: TRBJ2-3; CDR3aa: CASSILTSGGRTDTQYF; CDR3nt: TGTGCCAGTAGTATTCTGACTAGCGGGGGCCGCACAGATACGCAGTATTTT
d_gene: NA; v_gene: TRBV19; abundance: NA; j_gene: TRBJ1-2; CDR3aa: CASTSGAPVHPLLNYGYTF; CDR3nt: TGTGCCAGTACCTCTGGGGCCCCGGTACACCCCCTTCTTAACTATGGCTACACCTTC
d_gene: TRBD1; v_gene: TRBV18; abundance: once; j_gene: TRBJ2-1; CDR3aa: CASSPRQGDNEQFF; CDR3nt: TGTGCCAGCTCACCACGGCAGGGGGACAATGAGCAGTTCTTC
d_gene: NA; v_gene: TRBV5-4; abundance: NA; j_gene: TRBJ2-3; CDR3aa: CASTRGLKADTQYF; CDR3nt: TGTGCCAGCACGAGAGGGCTTAAAGCAGATACGCAGTATTTT
d_gene: NA; v_gene: TRBV2; abundance: NA; j_gene: TRBJ1-5; CDR3aa: CASSERQGRQPQHF; CDR3nt: TGTGCCAGCAGTGAGCGGCAGGGGAGACAGCCCCAGCATTTT
d_gene: NA; v_gene: TRBV5-6; abundance: NA; j_gene: TRBJ1-6; CDR3aa: CASGFDSLNSPLHF; CDR3nt: TGTGCCAGCGGGTTCGACAGTTTGAATTCACCCCTCCACTTT
d_gene: NA; v_gene: TRBV9; abundance: NA; j_gene: TRBJ2-4; CDR3aa: CASSVKGGDIQYF; CDR3nt: TGTGCCAGCAGCGTAAAGGGGGGGGACATTCAGTACTTC
d_gene: NA; v_gene: TRBV7-3; abundance: NA; j_gene: TRBJ2-7; CDR3aa: CASSLKRVSSASHEQYF; CDR3nt: TGTGCCAGCAGCTTAAAGAGGGTGTCATCGGCGTCCCACGAGCAGTACTTC
d_gene: TRBD2; v_gene: TRBV27; abundance: NA; j_gene: TRBJ2-5; CDR3aa: CASSFSGGREETQYF; CDR3nt: TGTGCCAGCAGTTTTAGCGGGGGGCGGGAAGAGACCCAGTACTTC
d_gene: NA; v_gene: TRBV4-2; abundance: once; j_gene: TRBJ2-7; CDR3aa: CASSQDLEGASYGQYF; CDR3nt: TGTGCCAGCAGCCAAGATCTGGAGGGGGCCTCCTACGGGCAGTACTTC
d_gene: NA; v_gene: TRBV6-6; abundance: once; j_gene: TRBJ2-5; CDR3aa: CASRAQETQYF; CDR3nt: TGTGCCAGCAGGGCCCAAGAGACCCAGTACTTC
d_gene: NA; v_gene: TRBV29-1; abundance: NA; j_gene: TRBJ2-2; CDR3aa: CSVATGTGELFF; CDR3nt: TGCAGCGTAGCCACAGGGACCGGGGAGCTGTTTTTT
d_gene: NA; v_gene: TRBV9; abundance: NA; j_gene: TRBJ1-3; CDR3aa: CASSDLDGLRNTIYF; CDR3nt: TGTGCCAGCAGCGACCTAGACGGCCTTAGAAACACCATATATTTT
d_gene: TRBD1; v_gene: TRBV4-2; abundance: NA; j_gene: TRBJ1-1; CDR3aa: CASSPVEGANTEAFF; CDR3nt: TGTGCCAGCAGCCCCGTTGAGGGGGCGAACACTGAAGCTTTCTTT
d_gene: NA; v_gene: TRBV19; abundance: once; j_gene: TRBJ1-6; CDR3aa: CASSTGWNSPLHF; CDR3nt: TGTGCCAGTAGTACAGGGTGGAATTCACCCCTCCACTTT
d_gene: TRBD2; v_gene: TRBV9; abundance: NA; j_gene: TRBJ2-2; CDR3aa: CASSVAGGGTNTGELFF; CDR3nt: TGTGCCAGCAGCGTAGCCGGCGGGGGGACGAACACCGGGGAGCTGTTTTTT
d_gene: TRBD1; v_gene: TRBV9; abundance: once; j_gene: TRBJ1-3; CDR3aa: CASSARRGQGGNTIYF; CDR3nt: TGTGCCAGCAGCGCGAGACGGGGACAGGGGGGAAACACCATATATTTT
d_gene: TRBD1; v_gene: TRBV18; abundance: NA; j_gene: TRBJ1-1; CDR3aa: CASSPDRGTNTEAFF; CDR3nt: TGTGCCAGCTCACCTGACAGGGGAACCAACACTGAAGCTTTCTTT
d_gene: NA; v_gene: TRBV12-2; abundance: NA; j_gene: TRBJ1-4; CDR3aa: CASRLQPRDREKLFF; CDR3nt: TGTGCAAGTCGCTTACAGCCCCGGGACAGGGAAAAACTGTTTTTT
d_gene: TRBD1; v_gene: TRBV7-2; abundance: NA; j_gene: TRBJ1-2; CDR3aa: CASSPQDRDPYGYTF; CDR3nt: TGTGCCAGCAGCCCCCAGGACAGGGATCCCTATGGCTACACCTTC
d_gene: NA; v_gene: TRBV5-6; abundance: NA; j_gene: TRBJ2-3; CDR3aa: CASKRRSTDTQYF; CDR3nt: TGTGCCAGCAAGAGGCGAAGCACAGATACGCAGTATTTT
d_gene: NA; v_gene: TRBV5-8; abundance: NA; j_gene: TRBJ1-4; CDR3aa: CASSPSGLGGKLFF; CDR3nt: TGTGCCAGCAGCCCCTCCGGGCTGGGGGGAAAACTGTTTTTT
d_gene: TRBD2; v_gene: TRBV7-2; abundance: NA; j_gene: TRBJ2-1; CDR3aa: CATSTVSGGRNEQFF; CDR3nt: TGTGCCACTTCGACCGTTAGCGGGGGGCGGAATGAGCAGTTCTTC